These 17 T cell receptor beta chains share one sample of origin, sequenced in a study of Ad26.COV2.S vaccination and SARS-CoV-2 variants. The treatment denotes: about 20 received Ad26.COV2.S at low or high dose, single or two shots; several received placebo; per-sample allocation not given. Sampling occurred on day 63 after the first vaccine or placebo injection. Sequencing was performed with immunoSEQ multiplex PCR; in TCRdb, only in-frame clones are kept and a portion is missing. This sample has roughly 350,000 clones, with 75% to 90% found just once. The material sequenced was peripheral blood, taken in a trial of Ad26.COV2.S vaccine versus placebo. The source of these receptors is a person between 18 and 65 years old who received the Ad26.COV2.S COVID-19 vaccine or a placebo.

The chain is built from TRBV24-1 and TRBJ2-7; no clear D. The germline V gene encodes CDR1 KGHDR and CDR2 SFDVKD. V was trimmed by 0 bases and J by 7 bases, leaving 9 bases between them. The CDR3 consists of 13 residues. The CDR3 reads CATSDLQWGEQYF. The CDR3 DNA is TGTGCCACCAGTGATTTGCAGTGGGGAGAGCAGTACTTC.

The genes are TRBV7-3 and TRBJ1-2, with D perhaps TRBD1 (5 bases). The germline V gene has CDR1 SGHTA and CDR2 FQGTGA. The CDR3 length is 13 residues. The V and J ends lost 2 bases and 4 bases respectively, with 8 bases between them. The CDR3 DNA follows: TGTGCCAGCAGCTTAGAGGGGACCTATGGCTACACCTTC. It encodes CASSLEGTYGYTF. Variable domain in full (rest from reference TRBV7-3 and TRBJ1-2): GAGVSQTPSNKVTEKGKYVELRCDPISGHTALYWYRQSLGQGPEFLIYFQGTGAADDSGLPNDRFFAVRPEGSVSTLKIQRTERGDSAVYLCASSLEGTYGYTFGSGTRLTVV.

The rearrangement links TRBV4-3 to TRBJ1-1; 7 bases are shared with TRBD1. Trimming at V came to 0 bases and at J to 3 bases, leaving 4 bases not matched to a gene. There are 15 residues in the CDR3. From germline, CDR1 is LGHNA and CDR2 YSLEER. CDR3: CASSQEGRGYTEAFF. The CDR3 coding sequence is TGCGCCAGCAGCCAAGAGGGCAGGGGGTACACTGAAGCTTTCTTT.

J is TRBJ2-7 and V is TRBV19; 8 bases align to TRBD2. Germline CDR1 LNHDA, CDR2 SQIVND (reference sequence). There are 14 residues in the CDR3. The junction had 6 bases not matched to a gene; V was cut back by 5 bases and J by 3 bases. The CDR3 bases are TGTGCCAGTAGTCCCGCCGCGGGGGGCTACGAGCAGTACTTC. Protein: CASSPAAGGYEQYF.

This clone came up once. The chain combines TRBV9 with TRBJ2-3; D possibly uses TRBD1 or TRBD2 (5 bases each). The germline V gene encodes CDR1 SGDLS and CDR2 YYNGEE. The CDR3 has 16 residues. V was cut by 4 bases and J by 4 bases, with 19 bases left in between. The CDR3 DNA reads TGTGCCAGCAGCTCAGATCCGGGACCAGGCGCAGATACGCAGTATTTT. Translation gives CASSSDPGPGADTQYF.

Note on this clone: A read error may account for a junction end that differs from germline. V gene TRBV7-7 combines with J gene TRBJ2-5; D possibly corresponds to TRBD1 (6 bases). Per the germline V gene, CDR1 is SSHAT and CDR2 is FNYEAQ (reference sequence). CDR3 length: 16 amino acids. CDR3 residues: CASSLVLDRSQETQYF. CDR3 nucleotides: TGTGCTAGCAGCTTGGTTTTGGACAGATCCCAAGAGACCCAGTACTTC.

This rearrangement joins TRBV3-1 (or the pseudogene TRBV3-2) to TRBJ2-7, with TRBD1 matching 9 bases. With 0 bases clipped from V and 1 base from J, the junction kept 16 bases outside the gene matches. CDR1 LGHDT and CDR2 YNNKEL come from the germline V gene (reference sequence). The CDR3 loop spans 20 amino acids. The CDR3 is CASSQDLRQGDDVDSYEQYF. CDR3 DNA sequence: TGTGCCAGCAGCCAAGATCTTCGACAGGGGGACGATGTGGATTCCTACGAGCAGTACTTC.

V usage is TRBV3-1 (or the pseudogene TRBV3-2) and J usage is TRBJ1-5; D may be TRBD1 (5 bases). The germline V and J ends were trimmed by 5 bases and 7 bases, with 12 bases remaining between them. Germline V gene sequence: CDR1 LGHDT, CDR2 YNNKEL (reference sequence). CDR3 size: 13 residues. In nucleotides, the CDR3 is TGTGCCAGCAGCTTGACGGGGGACCAGCCCCAGCATTTT. Its protein is CASSLTGDQPQHF.

The V and J genes are TRBV10-3 and TRBJ1-1; D not certain. Deletions cut 0 bases from V and 3 bases from J, with 8 bases between. CDR3 length equals 14 residues. Germline CDR1 ENHRY, CDR2 SYGVKD. The CDR3 here is CAISESPSDTEAFF. As DNA, the CDR3 is TGTGCCATCAGTGAGTCCCCCTCGGACACTGAAGCTTTCTTT.

This clone occurred once. The chain employs TRBV19 and TRBJ2-2; TRBD2 matches 13 bases. V shed 1 base, J shed 3 bases, and the junction held 14 bases outside the gene matches. There are 21 residues in the CDR3. Germline V gene lookup returns CDR1 LNHDA and CDR2 SQIVND (reference sequence). The CDR3 DNA is TGTGCCAGTAGTATAGGAGTTAGAACTAGCGGGAGGGCCCCCTACACCGGGGAGCTGTTTTTT. This encodes CASSIGVRTSGRAPYTGELFF.

The rearrangement uses TRBV12-5 and TRBJ2-1; 11 nucleotides align to TRBD2. The CDR3 extends over 14 amino acids. CDR1 and CDR2 from the germline V gene are LGHNT and FRNRAP. The trim removed 6 bases at V and 3 bases at J, leaving 1 base unmatched. The CDR3 coding sequence is TGTGCTAGTGGGCTAGCGGGGGGCTACAATGAGCAGTTCTTC. Its translation is CASGLAGGYNEQFF.

The chain recombines TRBV7-9 with TRBJ1-6; no clear D gene. In germline, CDR1 is SEHNR, CDR2 FQNEAQ (reference sequence). V was pared by 11 bases and J by 0 bases, with 5 bases between. The CDR3 length is 12 residues. CDR3 amino acids: CAGSSYNSPLHF. The CDR3, as DNA: TGTGCCGGGAGCTCCTATAATTCACCCCTCCACTTT.

The chain is built from TRBV7-2 and TRBJ2-5; TRBD2 matches at 11 bases. J was trimmed by 5 bases and V by 6 bases; bases with no gene match: 8. Germline CDR1 is SGHTA and CDR2 is FQGNSA. This CDR3 has 15 amino acids. Written as DNA, the CDR3 is TGTGCCAGCAGTCTCGCACTAGCGGGAGTGGAGACCCAGTACTTC. The encoded protein is CASSLALAGVETQYF.

The chain links TRBV3-1 (or the pseudogene TRBV3-2) to TRBJ2-1; D is tentatively TRBD1 or TRBD2 (6 bases each). CDR3 length equals 16 residues. The V gene lost 1 base and the J gene lost 6 bases, with 16 bases spanning the gap. From germline, CDR1 is LGHDT and CDR2 YNNKEL (reference sequence). The CDR3 protein is CASSQATGRRVNEQFF. The DNA of the CDR3 is TGTGCCAGCAGCCAAGCCACAGGGAGGAGGGTCAATGAGCAGTTCTTC.

This clone was counted a single time. The chain recombines TRBV5-8 with TRBJ2-1, with no clear D. With 4 bases removed from V and 6 bases from J, the gap between germline ends came to 17 bases. CDR3 length equals 15 residues. Germline CDR1 and CDR2: SGHTS and YDEGEE. As DNA, the CDR3 is TGTGCCAGCAGCCCCTTGGGCGGCTCAATCAATGAGCAGTTCTTC. Amino acid sequence: CASSPLGGSINEQFF.

The rearrangement links TRBV2 to TRBJ2-3; D call uncertain. Trimming shortened V by 8 bases and J by 0 bases, and 15 bases separated the two germline ends. CDR3 length equals 15 residues. CDR1 and CDR2 from the germline V gene are SNHLY and FYNNEI. The DNA for the CDR3 is TGTGCCAGCCGGCGTTTTACCTCTAGCACAGATACGCAGTATTTT. It is translated as CASRRFTSSTDTQYF.

This clone came up once. The V gene is TRBV5-6, the J gene TRBJ1-3; 10 bases are shared with TRBD1. CDR3 size: 15 residues. Per germline, CDR1 SGHDT and CDR2 YYEEEE. The junction had 12 bases not matched to a gene; V was cut back by 4 bases and J by 11 bases. DNA for the CDR3: TGTGCCAGCAGCCCCGGGACAGGGGTCCCTAGGGCCATATATTTT. Its protein product is CASSPGTGVPRAIYF.